These T cell receptor beta chains were read from a single sample in a study of radiation and T cells in renal cell carcinoma. Assay used: immunoSEQ multiplex PCR; TCRdb lists only in-frame clones, some missing. The sample gives approximately 18,000 clones, about 60% of which show up once; about 12% is in the top ten. Here the sequenced sample was tumor tissue, taken from a patient whose treatment included radiotherapy and nephrectomy. The receptors shown here come from a woman between 65 and 79 years old with renal cell carcinoma. Both conserved end residues are part of each CDR3. D genes are given only for firm matches. Size tells how often a clone was seen (once, few, many) or the class of an expanded clone, and some rows leave it out.

cdr3_nt cdr3_aa j_call clone_size d_call v_call
TGCAGCGGGGACAGGGGGCGAGATGAGCAGTTCTTC CSGDRGRDEQFF TRBJ2-1 - TRBD1 TRBV29-1
TGCGCCAGCAGCTTCACCGACGGCCCCGACAATGAGCAGTTCTTC CASSFTDGPDNEQFF TRBJ2-1 - - TRBV5-1
TGTGCCAGCAGCCCCGGGACAGGATTTTTCAATCAGCCCCAGCATTTT CASSPGTGFFNQPQHF TRBJ1-5 - TRBD1 TRBV27
TGTGCCAGCGGGGGGACAGGGGGCGCCTACTATGGCTACACCTTC CASGGTGGAYYGYTF TRBJ1-2 - TRBD1 TRBV2
TGTGCCAGTAGTTTCGGGACAGGGAATGGCTACACCTTC CASSFGTGNGYTF TRBJ1-2 few TRBD1 TRBV19
TGTGCCAGTAGTATACTCCAGACAGGGGTGAGCACAGATACGCAGTATTTT CASSILQTGVSTDTQYF TRBJ2-3 - TRBD1 TRBV19
TGTGCCAGCAGTCAGGACTCCTACAATGAGCAGTTCTTC CASSQDSYNEQFF TRBJ2-1 few - TRBV11-3
TGTGCCAGCAGCTTGGTACAGAACTATGGCTACACCTTC CASSLVQNYGYTF TRBJ1-2 few - TRBV5-5
TGTGCCAGCAGCTTAGACGTTCGAGCCAGGGGCGAGCAGTACTTC CASSLDVRARGEQYF TRBJ2-7 once - TRBV11-3
TGTGCCAGCAGCGGTATGTGGACTACCGTTCTGGATGAGCAGTTCTTC CASSGMWTTVLDEQFF TRBJ2-1 few - TRBV9
TGTGCCAGTAGTAGGGGGATAACGCTAATACAGGGAACAGATACGCAGTATTTT CASSRGITLIQGTDTQYF TRBJ2-3 - - TRBV19
TGTGCCAGCAGCTTAGGACTCAGCAGCTCTGGGGCCAACGTCCTGACTTTC CASSLGLSSSGANVLTF TRBJ2-6 few - TRBV7-9
TGTGCCAGCAGCTTAGAACGGGGGCAAACCTACGAGCAGTACTTC CASSLERGQTYEQYF TRBJ2-7 - - TRBV7-8
TGCGCCAGCAGCCCAGGGGGCGGGGAGAAACTGTTTTTT CASSPGGGEKLFF TRBJ1-4 - TRBD1 TRBV4-1
TGCGCCAGCAGTTACAGGGGGTACACTGAAGCTTTCTTT CASSYRGYTEAFF TRBJ1-1 - TRBD1 TRBV5-1
TGTGCCAGCAGCCGAGGACAGGGGGCTTCCTACGAGCAGTACTTC CASSRGQGASYEQYF TRBJ2-7 - TRBD1 TRBV11-3
TGTGCCAGCAGCTATCCTAGCGGGGGGGGCCCCGGGGAGCTGTTTTTT CASSYPSGGGPGELFF TRBJ2-2 - TRBD2 TRBV7-2
TGCGCCAGCAGCACGACAGGGTGGAACACTGAAGCTTTCTTT CASSTTGWNTEAFF TRBJ1-1 - TRBD1 TRBV5-1
TGTGCCAGCAGTTACGACAGTGCTCCGAGAGACCAGTACTTC CASSYDSAPRDQYF TRBJ2-5 - - TRBV6-6
TGTGCCAGCAGTATCTCGGGGTACTATGGCTACACCTTC CASSISGYYGYTF TRBJ1-2 - - TRBV28
TGTGCCAGCAGGGGGACAGGGAGCAATCAGCCCCAGCATTTT CASRGTGSNQPQHF TRBJ1-5 - TRBD1 TRBV27
TGTGCCAGCAGCCAAGATAAAGCGGGGGTGGAAAAACTGTTTTTT CASSQDKAGVEKLFF TRBJ1-4 once - TRBV4-2
TGCGCCAGCAGTCACTTTTCAGGGGGCAAGGAGACCCAGTACTTC CASSHFSGGKETQYF TRBJ2-5 - TRBD1 TRBV23-1
TGCGCCAGCAGCCAAGAAGCTAGCGGATACTACGAGCAGTACTTC CASSQEASGYYEQYF TRBJ2-7 few TRBD2 TRBV4-1
TGCGCCAGCAGCCGGACCGGGACAGGGAACACCGGGGAGCTGTTTTTT CASSRTGTGNTGELFF TRBJ2-2 - TRBD1 TRBV4-1
TGTGCCAGCACCCGGGGAGGGTCAGATACGCAGTATTTT CASTRGGSDTQYF TRBJ2-3 - TRBD2 TRBV25-1
TGTGCCAGCAGGGGGGGCACTTACGAGCAGTACTTC CASRGGTYEQYF TRBJ2-7 - - TRBV6-1
TGTGCCAGCAGTTCGAGACCAAGACTAGCCTATCAAGAGACCCAGTACTTC CASSSRPRLAYQETQYF TRBJ2-5 medium-sized TRBD2 TRBV28
TGCGCCAGCAGCTCAAGAGGGGGCATGAACACTGAAGCTTTCTTT CASSSRGGMNTEAFF TRBJ1-1 - TRBD1 TRBV4-1
TGTGCCAGTAGTGCAGTGGACAGGGTAAGCAATCAGCCCCAGCATTTT CASSAVDRVSNQPQHF TRBJ1-5 medium-sized TRBD1 TRBV19
TGTGCCAGCAGTTACGAGGGCAATCAGCCCCAGCATTTT CASSYEGNQPQHF TRBJ1-5 - - TRBV6-6
TGTGCCAGTAGACCGGGACAGGGGGGCAATCCACCCCTCCACTTT CASRPGQGGNPPLHF TRBJ1-6 - TRBD1 TRBV19
TGCGCCAGCACCCAATACGAGGCCCCCTACAATGAGCAGTTCTTC CASTQYEAPYNEQFF TRBJ2-1 - - TRBV4-3
TGTGCCAGCAGCTTGCGGCAGGGGATCCTCACAGATACGCAGTATTTT CASSLRQGILTDTQYF TRBJ2-3 - - TRBV5-6
TGTGCCAGCAGTGGACGAAGCGGGGGGGCAGATACGCAGTATTTT CASSGRSGGADTQYF TRBJ2-3 few TRBD2 TRBV6-4
TGTGCCAGCAGCTTAACTCCTTCAGTTGGACAGGCGAACACCGGGGAGCTGTTTTTT CASSLTPSVGQANTGELFF TRBJ2-2 - TRBD1 TRBV7-3
TGTGCCTGGAGGCAGACAGGGGGCGCACATGGCTACACCTTC CAWRQTGGAHGYTF TRBJ1-2 - TRBD1 TRBV30
TGTGCCAGCAGTGTGGGGGGTTCTGGCTACACCTTC CASSVGGSGYTF TRBJ1-2 - - TRBV2
TGTGCCAGCAGCTCTAGCGGGCGTAGCTCCTACGAGCAGTACTTC CASSSSGRSSYEQYF TRBJ2-7 - TRBD2 TRBV7-2
TGTGCCAGCGCCCTGGCGGGACCAAGCATTCTTAGCACAGATACGCAGTATTTT CASALAGPSILSTDTQYF TRBJ2-3 - - TRBV28
TGCGCCAGCAGCCAAGTCCCCGGACAGGGGGCCGGGTCGAACTATGGCTACACCTTC CASSQVPGQGAGSNYGYTF TRBJ1-2 - TRBD1 TRBV4-1
TGTGCCAGCAGCTTGGTCGGGCAGGGCGGTGGAACGCAGTATTTT CASSLVGQGGGTQYF TRBJ2-3 - - TRBV5-6
TGTGCCAGCAGTTCCTCGGGACAGGGTTCACCCCTCCACTTT CASSSSGQGSPLHF TRBJ1-6 - TRBD1 TRBV6-5
TGTGCCAGCAGCTTAGATAGGGGGGAGCTGTTTTTT CASSLDRGELFF TRBJ2-2 - - TRBV7-2
TGTGCCAGCGACCGGCCCGGATCCGAAGGCATTCAGTACTTC CASDRPGSEGIQYF TRBJ2-4 - - TRBV7-9